This entry describes one T cell receptor beta chain. V was shortened by 4 bases and J by 3 bases, with 15 bases between the two germline ends. Germline loops: CDR1 SGDLS, CDR2 YYNGEE. The CDR3 covers 15 residues. The sample is drawn from a study of blood T cell repertoires in COVID-19. About the research overall: Material from acute and convalescent COVID-19 was sourced from the United States, Italy and Spain. The analysed material was cDNA or gDNA that came from T cells, B-cell-depleted T cells, or PBMCs.

Original methodology: By means of reference gene primer amplification, nucleated cell counts were estimated. Repertoires were generated with immunoSEQ multiplex PCR, while TCRdb's copy carries only in-frame clones and drops some. V and J calls and clone size come straight from that table; D and trimming were deduced from the DNA. The sample has about 36,000 clones; roughly four fifths are singletons. Sequences were obtained from peripheral blood. This chain connects TRBV9 to TRBJ2-3; the D is unclear. The TCR originated in a human donor in a cohort sampled during active or convalescent COVID-19. The donor label of this sample is uncertain. As DNA, the CDR3 is TGTGCCAGCAGCTTACGACCAGGTGGAACAGATACGCAGTATTTT. As protein: CASSLRPGGTDTQYF.